The source of this T cell receptor (beta chain) is a study of blood T cell repertoires in COVID-19. Study details: COVID-19 samples collected from the United States, Italy and Spain covered acute and convalescent phases. T cells, B-cell-depleted T cells, or PBMCs provided the cDNA or gDNA that served as material.

Using immunoSEQ multiplex PCR, the repertoire was profiled, and TCRdb retains in-frame clones only, with some absent. The sample has around 190,000 clones; about 86% are singletons. The junction had 5 bases not matched to a gene; V was cut back by 6 bases and J by 0 bases. CDR1 GTSNPN and CDR2 SVGIG come from the germline V gene (reference sequence). The CDR3 extends over 15 amino acids. The sequencing input was peripheral blood. This TCR was recovered from a man aged 65 to 85 with active or convalescent COVID-19. V gene TRBV30 combines with J gene TRBJ2-1, with 10 bases fitting TRBD2. CDR3 DNA sequence: TGTGCCTGCAAGCTAGCGGGGGCCTCCTACAATGAGCAGTTCTTC. Its translation: CACKLAGASYNEQFF.